Listed below are T cell receptor beta chains from one sample, sequenced in a study of T-cell memory formation after mild COVID-19. One entry per CDR3 protein results from TCRdb running MiXCR on the 5' RACE reads. This sample carries about 210,000 distinct CDR3 sequences, roughly 10% of them seen once, and the ten largest clones take approximately 3%. Sequencing input: PBMCs or a T cell subset sorted from them (not recorded which). The receptors were gathered from a man aged 18-30 years who had mild COVID-19 (a few samples of this study predate the infection). Cell type and time point are not known. Both conserved end residues are part of each CDR3. The D gene is left open where the match is weak. Clone size is given for some rows only: seen once, a few or many times, or a class if the clone is expanded.

V gene	clone size	J gene	D gene	CDR3 DNA	CDR3 protein
TRBV18	few	TRBJ2-2	-	TGTGCCAGCTCACCTGCCCAGGCCCGAACCGGGGAGCTGTTTTTT	CASSPAQARTGELFF
TRBV19	-	TRBJ2-7	TRBD1	TGTGCCAGTAGTAGAACAGGGGAACCCTCCTACGAGCAGTACTTC	CASSRTGEPSYEQYF
TRBV12-3/TRBV12-4	few	TRBJ2-3	TRBD2	TGTGCCAGCAGGATAGCGGGGGGCGGCACAGATACGCAGTATTTT	CASRIAGGGTDTQYF
TRBV7-2	-	TRBJ1-5	TRBD1	TGTGCCAGCAGCGCCTCCGGGACAGGGAATCAGCCCCAGCATTTT	CASSASGTGNQPQHF
TRBV7-2	-	TRBJ1-5	-	TGTGCCAGCAGCTTAGCGGCCGAGGGTCCCCAGCATTTT	CASSLAAEGPQHF
TRBV6-5	many	TRBJ2-3	TRBD1	TGTGCCAGCAGACTGGTATGGACAGGGGGGTCAGATACGCAGTATTTT	CASRLVWTGGSDTQYF
TRBV3-1	-	TRBJ2-1	TRBD2	TGTGCCAGCAGCCAAGGCCCCGAGATAGCGGGGGGGGAGCAGTTCTTC	CASSQGPEIAGGEQFF
TRBV6-8	-	TRBJ1-5	-	TGTGCCAGCAGACCGGGACAACTCCTCTCGGGTCAGCCCCAGCATTTT	CASRPGQLLSGQPQHF
TRBV5-1	-	TRBJ2-3	-	TGCGCCAGCAGCTTGGAGTGGGGTTCCCAGTCTACGCAGTATTTT	CASSLEWGSQSTQYF
TRBV6-5	few	TRBJ2-3	-	TGTGCCAGCAGTTACGTCCGGGGGCGAGATACGCAGTATTTT	CASSYVRGRDTQYF
TRBV24-1	-	TRBJ2-2	TRBD1	TGTGCCACCAGTGAGTCGACAGGGGTCACCGGGGAGCTGTTTTTT	CATSESTGVTGELFF
TRBV24-1	few	TRBJ2-2	TRBD1	TGTGCCACCAGTGATGTACAGGGGCGACCCGGGGAGCTGTTTTTT	CATSDVQGRPGELFF
TRBV4-2	few	TRBJ1-5	-	TGTGCCAGCAGCCAAGAGCCCGGACAGAGCTATCAGCCCCAGCATTTT	CASSQEPGQSYQPQHF
TRBV7-9	-	TRBJ2-7	-	TGTGCCAGCAGCCCCAGACCCAGCTACGAGCAGTACTTC	CASSPRPSYEQYF